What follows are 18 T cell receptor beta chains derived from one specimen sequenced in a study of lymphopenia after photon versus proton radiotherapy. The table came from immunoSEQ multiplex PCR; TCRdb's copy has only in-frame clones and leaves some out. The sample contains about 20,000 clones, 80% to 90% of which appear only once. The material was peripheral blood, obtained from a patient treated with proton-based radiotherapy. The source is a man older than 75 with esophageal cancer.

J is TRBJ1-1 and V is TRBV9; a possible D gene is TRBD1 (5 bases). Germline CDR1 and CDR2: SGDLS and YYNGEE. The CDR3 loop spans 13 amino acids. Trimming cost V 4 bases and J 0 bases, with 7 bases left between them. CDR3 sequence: CASSTQVNTEAFF. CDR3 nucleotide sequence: TGTGCCAGCAGCACACAGGTGAACACTGAAGCTTTCTTT.

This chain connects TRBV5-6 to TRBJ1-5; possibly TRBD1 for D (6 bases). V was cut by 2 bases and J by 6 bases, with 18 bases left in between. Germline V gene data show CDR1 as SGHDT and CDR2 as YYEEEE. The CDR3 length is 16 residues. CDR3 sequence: CASSLQGGGWSQPQHF. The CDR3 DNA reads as TGTGCCAGCAGCTTACAGGGAGGCGGTTGGAGTCAGCCCCAGCATTTT.

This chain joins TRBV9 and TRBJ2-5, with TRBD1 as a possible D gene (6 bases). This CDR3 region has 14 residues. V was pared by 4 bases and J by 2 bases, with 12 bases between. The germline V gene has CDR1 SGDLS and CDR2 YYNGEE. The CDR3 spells CASSRLGGQETQYF. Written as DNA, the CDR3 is TGTGCCAGCAGCCGCCTAGGGGGACAAGAGACCCAGTACTTC.

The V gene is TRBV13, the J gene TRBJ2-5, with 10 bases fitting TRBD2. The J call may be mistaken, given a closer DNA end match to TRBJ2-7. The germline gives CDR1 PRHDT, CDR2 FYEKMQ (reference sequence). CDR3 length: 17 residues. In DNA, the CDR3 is TGTGCCAGCAGCTTTGGACTAGCGGTCGGAGCTTCCTACGAGCAGTACTTC. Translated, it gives CASSFGLAVGASYEQYF.

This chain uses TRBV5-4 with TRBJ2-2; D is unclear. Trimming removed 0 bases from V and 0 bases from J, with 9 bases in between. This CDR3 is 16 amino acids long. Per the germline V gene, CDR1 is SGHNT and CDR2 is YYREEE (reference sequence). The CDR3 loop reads CASSLVISANTGELFF. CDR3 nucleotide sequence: TGTGCCAGCAGCTTGGTGATCAGCGCGAACACCGGGGAGCTGTTTTTT. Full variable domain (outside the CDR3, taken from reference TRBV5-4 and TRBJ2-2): ETGVTQSPTHLIKTRGQQVTLRCSSQSGHNTVSWYQQALGQGPQFIFQYYREEENGRGNFPPRFSGLQFPNYSSELNVNALELDDSALYLCASSLVISANTGELFFGEGSRLTVL.

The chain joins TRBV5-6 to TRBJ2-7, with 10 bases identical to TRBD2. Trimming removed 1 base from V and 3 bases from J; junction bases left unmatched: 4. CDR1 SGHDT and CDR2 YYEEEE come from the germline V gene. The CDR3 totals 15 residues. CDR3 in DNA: TGTGCCAGCAGCTTGCGGACTAGCGGATTCTACGAGCAGTACTTC. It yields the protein CASSLRTSGFYEQYF.

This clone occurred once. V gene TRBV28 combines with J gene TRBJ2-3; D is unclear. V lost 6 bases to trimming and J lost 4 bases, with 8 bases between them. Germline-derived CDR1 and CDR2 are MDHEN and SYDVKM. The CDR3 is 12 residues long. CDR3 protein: CASSLVPDTQYF. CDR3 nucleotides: TGTGCCAGCAGCCTGGTCCCAGATACGCAGTATTTT.

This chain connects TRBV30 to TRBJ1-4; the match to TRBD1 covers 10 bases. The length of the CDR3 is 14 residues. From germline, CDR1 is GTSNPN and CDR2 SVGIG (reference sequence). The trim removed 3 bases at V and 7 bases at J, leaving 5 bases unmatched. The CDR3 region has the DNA TGTGCCTGGAGCGGGACAGGGGTGGGTGAAAAACTGTTTTTT. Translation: CAWSGTGVGEKLFF. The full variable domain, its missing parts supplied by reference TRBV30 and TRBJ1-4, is SQTIHQWPATLVQPVGSPLSLECTVEGTSNPNLYWYRQAAGRGLQLLFYSVGIGQISSEVPQNLSASRPQDRQFILSSKKLLLSDSGFYLCAWSGTGVGEKLFFGSGTQLSVL.

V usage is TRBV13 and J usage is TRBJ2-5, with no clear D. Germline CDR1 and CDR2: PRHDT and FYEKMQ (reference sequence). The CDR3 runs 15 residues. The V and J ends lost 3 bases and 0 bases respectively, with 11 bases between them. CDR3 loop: CASSFPRADQETQYF. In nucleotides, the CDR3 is TGTGCCAGCAGCTTTCCCCGAGCAGACCAAGAGACCCAGTACTTC.

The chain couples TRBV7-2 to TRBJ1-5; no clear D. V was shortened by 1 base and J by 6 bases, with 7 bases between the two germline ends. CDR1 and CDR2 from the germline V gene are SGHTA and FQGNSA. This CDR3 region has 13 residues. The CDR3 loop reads CASSLVSSQPQHF. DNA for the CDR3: TGTGCCAGCAGCTTAGTGTCAAGTCAGCCCCAGCATTTT.

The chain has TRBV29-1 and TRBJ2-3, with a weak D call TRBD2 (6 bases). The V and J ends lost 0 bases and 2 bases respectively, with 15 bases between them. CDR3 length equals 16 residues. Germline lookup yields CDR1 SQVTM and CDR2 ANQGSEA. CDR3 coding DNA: TGCAGCGTTGAAGACCGGGACTCAAGGCCCACAGATACGCAGTATTTT. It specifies CSVEDRDSRPTDTQYF.

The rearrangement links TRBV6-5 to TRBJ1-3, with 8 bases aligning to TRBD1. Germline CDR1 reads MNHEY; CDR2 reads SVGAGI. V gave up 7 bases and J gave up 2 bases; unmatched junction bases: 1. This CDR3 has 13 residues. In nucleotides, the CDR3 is TGTGCCAGCATGGACAGGGCTGGAAACACCATATATTTT. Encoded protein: CASMDRAGNTIYF.

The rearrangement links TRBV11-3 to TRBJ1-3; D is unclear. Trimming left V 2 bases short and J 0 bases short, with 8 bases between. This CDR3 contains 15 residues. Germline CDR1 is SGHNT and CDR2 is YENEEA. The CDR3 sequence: CASSLRHGSGNTIYF. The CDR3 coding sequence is TGTGCCAGCAGCTTAAGGCACGGCTCTGGAAACACCATATATTTT.

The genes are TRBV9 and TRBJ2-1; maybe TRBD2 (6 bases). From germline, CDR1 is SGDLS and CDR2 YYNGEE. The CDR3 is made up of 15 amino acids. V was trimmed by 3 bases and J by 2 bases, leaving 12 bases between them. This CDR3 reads CASSGGVVAYNEQFF. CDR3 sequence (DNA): TGTGCCAGCAGCGGGGGGGTGGTCGCCTACAATGAGCAGTTCTTC. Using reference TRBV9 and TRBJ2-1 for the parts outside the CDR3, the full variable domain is DSGVTQTPKHLITATGQRVTLRCSPRSGDLSVYWYQQSLDQGLQFLIQYYNGEERAKGNILERFSAQQFPDLHSELNLSSLELGDSALYFCASSGGVVAYNEQFFGPGTRLTVL.

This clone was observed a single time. This CDR3 is CASSYRGGTYEQYF. CDR3 sequence (DNA): TGTGCCAGCAGTTATAGGGGCGGAACCTACGAGCAGTACTTC. This sequence joins TRBV6-6 and TRBJ2-7, with D possibly being TRBD1 (5 bases). CDR1 is MNHNY, CDR2 SVGAGI, per germline (reference sequence). CDR3 length equals 14 residues. V lost 3 bases, J lost 2 bases, and 11 bases lay in between.

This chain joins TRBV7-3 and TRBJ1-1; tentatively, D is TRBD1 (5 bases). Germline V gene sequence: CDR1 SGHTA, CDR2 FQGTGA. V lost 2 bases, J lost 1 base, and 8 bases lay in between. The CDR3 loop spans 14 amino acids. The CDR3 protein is CASSLAGTNTEAFF. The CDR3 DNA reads TGTGCCAGCAGCTTAGCAGGGACGAACACTGAAGCTTTCTTT. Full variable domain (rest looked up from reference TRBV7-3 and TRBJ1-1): GAGVSQTPSNKVTEKGKYVELRCDPISGHTALYWYRQSLGQGPEFLIYFQGTGAADDSGLPNDRFFAVRPEGSVSTLKIQRTERGDSAVYLCASSLAGTNTEAFFGQGTRLTVV.

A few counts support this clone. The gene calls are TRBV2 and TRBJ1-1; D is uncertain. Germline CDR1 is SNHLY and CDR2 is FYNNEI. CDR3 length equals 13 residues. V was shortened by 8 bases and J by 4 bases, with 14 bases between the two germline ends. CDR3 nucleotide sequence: TGTGCCAGCGGGGTCGAAGTGGCCACTGAAGCTTTCTTT. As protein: CASGVEVATEAFF.

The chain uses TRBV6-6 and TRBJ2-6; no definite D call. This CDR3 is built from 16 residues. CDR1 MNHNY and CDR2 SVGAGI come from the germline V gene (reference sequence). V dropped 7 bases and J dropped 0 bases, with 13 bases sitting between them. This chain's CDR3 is CASTHPRGSGANVLTF. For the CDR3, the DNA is TGTGCCAGCACCCACCCCAGAGGCTCTGGGGCCAACGTCCTGACTTTC.